The 29 T cell receptor beta chains below all came from one sample that was sequenced in a study of blood T cells in healthy people across ages. A second 7 to 11 cycle PCR used barcoded and J-beta primers. TCRdb reanalysed the 5' RACE reads using MiXCR and keeps one entry per CDR3 protein. Altogether 1.8 million or so distinct CDR3 sequences are present, approximately 40% being singletons, with the ten largest covering 20% to 25%. The specimen was blood. These receptor sequences come from a human donor in good health.

This clonotype was counted between two and nine times. V usage is TRBV4-2 and J usage is TRBJ2-7, with D possibly called TRBD1 or TRBD2 (6 bases each). Germline V lookup: CDR1 LGHNA, CDR2 YNFKEQ. The ends were cut back, 0 bases at V and 7 bases at J, with 13 bases in the middle. This CDR3 spans 14 amino acids. CDR3 nucleotides: TGTGCCAGCAGCCAAGAATTTAGGGGGGTAGAGCAGTACTTC. Protein: CASSQEFRGVEQYF.

The rearrangement links TRBV7-2 to TRBJ2-3; 10 nucleotides align to TRBD1. J gave up 7 bases and V 5 bases, and 18 bases lay outside the gene matches. This CDR3 has 18 amino acids. Germline V gene lookup returns CDR1 SGHTA and CDR2 FQGNSA. The CDR3 bases are TGTGCCAGCAGCCTTACCTCCCCGATGGGACAGGGGCTTTATACGCAGTATTTT. It is translated as CASSLTSPMGQGLYTQYF.

The sample holds many counts of this clonotype. V gene TRBV5-1 combines with J gene TRBJ1-6, with D unresolved. The V gene's germline CDR1 is SGHRS and CDR2 YFSETQ. CDR3 length: 14 residues. Trimming took 4 bases from V and 6 from J, leaving 11 bases between them. The CDR3 bases are TGCGCCAGCAGCCCGGACGGTAGTAATTCACCCCTCCACTTT. It codes for CASSPDGSNSPLHF.

The V call is TRBV7-6, the J call TRBJ2-7; 9 bases fit TRBD1. The CDR3 length is 13 residues. Germline V gene data show CDR1 as SGHVS and CDR2 as FNYEAQ. The V gene end was trimmed by 4 bases and the J gene end by 5 bases; junction bases not matched to a gene: 3. DNA of the CDR3: TGTGCCAGCAGCTACCGGACAGGGGACGAGCAGTACTTC. The encoded protein is CASSYRTGDEQYF.

As concerns this clonotype: A read error may produce the germline difference seen at one junction end. The chain uses TRBV5-6 and TRBJ2-2, with a tentative D call TRBD2 (5 bases). The V gene's germline CDR1 is SGHDT and CDR2 YYEEEE. The CDR3 has 13 residues. DNA of the CDR3: TGTGCCAGCAGCTTGGTCCCCTCCGGGGAGCTGATTTTT. It translates to CASSLVPSGELIF.

The gene calls are TRBV5-1 and TRBJ2-5; D remains unclear. Germline assignment: CDR1 SGHRS and CDR2 YFSETQ. Deletions cut 2 bases from V and 1 base from J, with 12 bases between. There are 15 residues in the CDR3. CDR3 amino acids: CASSLHMTFQETQYF. The CDR3 nucleotides read TGCGCCAGCAGCTTACATATGACATTCCAAGAGACCCAGTACTTC.

The V and J genes are TRBV6-1 and TRBJ2-6; D is undetermined. Germline loops: CDR1 MNHNS, CDR2 SASEGT. There are 14 residues in the CDR3. With 1 base removed from V and 11 bases from J, the gap between germline ends came to 12 bases. The CDR3 sequence: CASSEVGFSHVLTF. CDR3 in DNA: TGTGCCAGCAGTGAAGTAGGCTTTTCGCACGTCCTGACTTTC.

The V call is TRBV20-1, the J call TRBJ1-5, with D maybe TRBD1 (6 bases). Germline-derived CDR1 and CDR2 are DFQATT and SNEGSKA (reference sequence). Trimming removed 6 bases from V and 0 bases from J, with 15 bases in between. CDR3 length: 15 amino acids. The CDR3 here is CSAIRDTYSNQPQHF. DNA for the CDR3: TGCAGTGCCATCCGGGACACCTATAGCAATCAGCCCCAGCATTTT.

V gene TRBV7-8 combines with J gene TRBJ2-3; D call uncertain. The V end was cut by 1 base, the J end by 3 bases, with 11 bases between. This CDR3 comprises 15 residues. Per the germline V gene, CDR1 is SGHVS and CDR2 is FQNEAQ. The chain's CDR3 is CASSLGRAYTDTQYF. CDR3 sequence (DNA): TGTGCCAGCAGCTTAGGTCGGGCCTATACAGATACGCAGTATTTT. Full variable domain (remainder filled in from reference TRBV7-8 and TRBJ2-3): GAGVSQSPRYKVAKRGQDVALRCDPISGHVSLFWYQQALGQGPEFLTYFQNEAQLDKSGLPSDRFFAERPEGSVSTLKIQRTQQEDSAVYLCASSLGRAYTDTQYFGPGTRLTVL.

The V gene is TRBV21-1, the J gene TRBJ1-1; whether TRBD1, the table's D call, matches the DNA was not checked. TRBV21-1 is annotated as a pseudogene. CDR3 length: 14 residues. The chain's CDR3 is CASSKDPLNTEAFF. DNA of the CDR3: TGTGCCAGCAGCAAAGACCCCCTGAACACTGAAGCTTTCTTT.

This clonotype was observed a handful of times. The chain employs TRBV3-1 and TRBJ2-6; 7 bases match TRBD1. The V gene end was trimmed by 4 bases and the J gene end by 0 bases; junction bases not matched to a gene: 6. The CDR3 is 17 amino acids. Germline V gives CDR1 LGHDT, CDR2 YNNKEL (reference sequence). The CDR3, as DNA: TGTGCCAGCAGCCTGGGACAGCTATCCTCTGGGGCCAACGTCCTGACTTTC. It codes for CASSLGQLSSGANVLTF.

The chain couples TRBV4-2 to TRBJ2-3, with TRBD2 identical over 7 bases. The CDR3 spans 15 residues. Germline lookup yields CDR1 LGHNA and CDR2 YNFKEQ. V trimming: 0 bases; J trimming: 6 bases; junction bases outside the gene matches: 6. The CDR3 DNA sequence: TGTGCCAGCAGCCAAGATGGACTAGTAGGGGATACGCAGTATTTT. Translating it yields CASSQDGLVGDTQYF.

The V call is TRBV2, the J call TRBJ2-3; TRBD1 matches at 7 bases. With 4 bases clipped from V and 0 bases from J, the junction kept 4 bases outside the gene matches. In germline, CDR1 is SNHLY, CDR2 FYNNEI. The CDR3 totals 15 residues. CDR3 sequence (DNA): TGTGCCAGCAGTGGCACAGGGGTCAGCACAGATACGCAGTATTTT. The encoded protein is CASSGTGVSTDTQYF.

V usage is TRBV29-1 and J usage is TRBJ2-5, with 10 positions matching TRBD2. Germline loops: CDR1 SQVTM, CDR2 ANQGSEA. This CDR3 has 17 residues. Trimming cost V 1 base and J 5 bases; bases outside gene matches: 13. The CDR3 coding sequence is TGCAGCGTTGAAGGAGGGGCTAGCGGGGGCCCCGAGGAGACCCAGTACTTC. This sequence encodes CSVEGGASGGPEETQYF.

Notes on this clonotype: The junction differs from germline at one of its ends, possibly a read error. The chain employs TRBV3-1 and TRBJ2-7, with 9 positions matching TRBD1. Germline CDR1 is LGHDT and CDR2 is YNNKEL (reference sequence). The CDR3 is 16 residues long. DNA for the CDR3: TGTGCCGGCAGCCAGTGGTCACAGGGGGCCCCCTACGAGCAGTACTTC. The encoded protein is CAGSQWSQGAPYEQYF.

This clonotype has only a few counts. CDR3 DNA: TGTGCCAGCAGCTTGTATGGGGTGGAGACCCAGTACTTC. Protein product: CASSLYGVETQYF. The chain recombines TRBV5-4 with TRBJ2-5; D not certain. The V and J ends lost 1 base and 5 bases respectively, with 9 bases between them. CDR1 SGHNT and CDR2 YYREEE come from the germline V gene (reference sequence). This CDR3 has 13 residues.

This clonotype was observed a handful of times. The J gene is TRBJ1-6, the V gene TRBV7-9, with D uncertain. The length of the CDR3 is 15 residues. The V gene lost 1 base and the J gene lost 9 bases, with 13 bases spanning the gap. Germline-derived CDR1 and CDR2 are SEHNR and FQNEAQ (reference sequence). As DNA, the CDR3 is TGTGCCAGCAGCTTAGGTGGCAGCCCGGGTTCACCCCTCCACTTT. Protein product: CASSLGGSPGSPLHF.

The chain carries TRBV6-2 or TRBV6-3 and TRBJ2-4, with D unclear. The CDR3 contains 16 residues. The V gene's germline CDR1 is MNHEY and CDR2 SVGEGT. V lost 0 bases, J lost 0 bases, and 9 bases lay in between. The chain's CDR3 is CASSYSMTLAKNIQYF. The CDR3 DNA sequence: TGTGCCAGCAGTTACTCGATGACTCTAGCCAAAAACATTCAGTACTTC.

V usage is TRBV7-9 and J usage is TRBJ1-4, with 7 bases fitting TRBD1. The ends lost 6 bases at V and 4 bases at J; junction bases unmatched: 8. Germline V gene sequence: CDR1 SEHNR, CDR2 FQNEAQ (reference sequence). CDR3 size: 15 residues. In DNA, the CDR3 is TGTGCCAGCAGAAGAAGGACAGGTCATAATGAAAAACTGTTTTTT. Translating gives CASRRRTGHNEKLFF.

This clonotype was counted only a few times. The J gene is TRBJ2-1, the V gene TRBV15; 10 bases match TRBD1. The CDR3 totals 15 residues. Germline CDR1 reads LNHNV; CDR2 reads YYDKDF (reference sequence). Trimming cost V 3 bases and J 5 bases; bases outside gene matches: 4. The CDR3 sequence is CATSSRQGANNEQFF. The CDR3 nucleotides are TGTGCCACCAGCAGCCGACAGGGGGCTAACAATGAGCAGTTCTTC.

The chain carries TRBV5-5 and TRBJ1-2; D gene uncertain. CDR1 and CDR2 (germline): SGHKS, YYEKEE (reference sequence). Trimming took 0 bases from V and 0 from J, leaving 9 bases between them. The CDR3 consists of 15 residues. Written as DNA, the CDR3 is TGTGCCAGCAGCTTGGGTCAGCAAACTAACTATGGCTACACCTTC. Translating gives CASSLGQQTNYGYTF.

This clonotype occurred once. This CDR3 fails to terminate in the conserved phenylalanine or tryptophan, so it likely reflects a read error. This rearrangement joins TRBV15 to TRBJ1-2, with TRBD1 identical over 9 bases. V was clipped by 8 bases and J by 3 bases; unmatched bases: 4. The CDR3 loop spans 13 amino acids. The V gene's germline CDR1 is LNHNV and CDR2 YYDKDF (reference sequence). CDR3 sequence reads: CATQTGGDYGYTC. The DNA for the CDR3 is TGTGCCACCCAGACAGGGGGGGACTATGGCTACACCTGC.

This clonotype was detected only a few times. The chain carries TRBV12-3 or TRBV12-4 and TRBJ2-7; 8 bases align to TRBD1. The CDR3 spans 12 residues. Germline trimming cut 9 bases from V and 4 bases from J; bases unmatched to any gene: 5. The CDR3 spells CASQGATYEQYF. CDR3 DNA sequence: TGTGCCAGTCAGGGGGCGACGTACGAGCAGTACTTC.

The V call is TRBV5-1, the J call TRBJ2-1; D possibly corresponds to TRBD1 (6 bases). Germline CDR1 reads SGHRS; CDR2 reads YFSETQ. The V gene lost 4 bases and the J gene lost 8 bases, with 13 bases spanning the gap. The CDR3 covers 13 residues. The CDR3 coding sequence is TGCGCCAGCAGCCCGCAGGGGCTCGATGAGCAGTTCTTC. Translated: CASSPQGLDEQFF.

This clonotype was observed once. The genes are TRBV2 and TRBJ1-4; 9 bases agree with TRBD1. Germline V CDR1 and CDR2: SNHLY, FYNNEI. J lost 2 bases, V lost 5 bases, and 6 bases had no gene match. The CDR3 spans 16 residues. As DNA, the CDR3 is TGTGCCAGCAGTTACCCAGGACAGGGGACTAATGAAAAACTGTTTTTT. Translation gives CASSYPGQGTNEKLFF. Looking up the rest from reference TRBV2 and TRBJ1-4 gives the full variable domain: EPEVTQTPSHQVTQMGQEVILRCVPISNHLYFYWYRQILGQKVEFLVSFYNNEISEKSEIFDDQFSVERPDGSNFTLKIRSTKLEDSAMYFCASSYPGQGTNEKLFFGSGTQLSVL.

This chain links TRBV27 with TRBJ2-3; D is perhaps TRBD1 (6 bases). The length of the CDR3 is 13 residues. Germline CDR1 and CDR2: MNHEY and SMNVEV (reference sequence). Trimming stripped 6 bases from V and 2 bases from J, with 9 bases between. In DNA, the CDR3 is TGTGCCAGCAGACGACAGGACACAGATACGCAGTATTTT. Its protein product is CASRRQDTDTQYF.

CDR3 sequence: CASSQVEGGSYNEQFF. The CDR3 region has the DNA TGCGCCAGCAGCCAAGTGGAGGGGGGCTCCTACAATGAGCAGTTCTTC. This sequence joins TRBV4-3 and TRBJ2-1, with D tentatively TRBD1 or TRBD2 (6 bases each). The ends were cut back, 1 base at V and 0 bases at J, with 10 bases in the middle. Germline assignment: CDR1 LGHNA and CDR2 YSLEER. The CDR3 is 16 amino acids.

The J gene is TRBJ2-1, the V gene TRBV7-2, with TRBD2 matching 7 bases. The germline V gene encodes CDR1 SGHTA and CDR2 FQGNSA. V shed 4 bases and J 8 bases; nucleotides not matched to a gene: 5. This CDR3 has 13 amino acids. The CDR3 protein is CASSWGGTDEQFF. CDR3 nucleotide sequence: TGTGCCAGCAGCTGGGGGGGTACGGATGAGCAGTTCTTC.

This rearrangement joins TRBV29-1 to TRBJ2-3, with 9 bases lining up with TRBD1. The J segment lost 3 bases and the V segment lost 7 bases, leaving 5 bases of the junction unmatched. CDR3 length: 13 residues. In germline, CDR1 is SQVTM, CDR2 ANQGSEA. The DNA for the CDR3 is TGCAGCGCACACAGGGGGCAAACAGATACGCAGTATTTT. Translated: CSAHRGQTDTQYF.